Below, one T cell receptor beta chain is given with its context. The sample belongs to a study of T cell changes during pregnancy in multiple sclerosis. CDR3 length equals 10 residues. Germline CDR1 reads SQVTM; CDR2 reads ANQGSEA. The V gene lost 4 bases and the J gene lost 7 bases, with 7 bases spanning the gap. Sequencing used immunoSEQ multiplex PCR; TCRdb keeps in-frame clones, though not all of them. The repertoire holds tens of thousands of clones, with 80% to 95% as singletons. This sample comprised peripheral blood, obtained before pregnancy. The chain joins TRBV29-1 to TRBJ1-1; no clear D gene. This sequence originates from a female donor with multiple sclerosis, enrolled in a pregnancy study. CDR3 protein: CSVGWLEAFF. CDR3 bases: TGCAGCGTTGGGTGGCTTGAAGCTTTCTTT.